The next 25 T cell receptor beta chains were all read from a single sample in a study of blood T cell repertoires in COVID-19. Profiled with immunoSEQ multiplex PCR; TCRdb holds only in-frame clones, not every one. The data show 250,000 or so clones, with about four fifths seen just once and approximately 3.5% held by the top ten. The source material was peripheral blood. The receptor source for this set is a woman under 30 with acute or convalescent COVID-19.

The CDR3: CASRNQGSGELFF. The CDR3 bases are TGTGCCAGCAGGAATCAGGGATCCGGGGAGCTGTTTTTT. This chain uses TRBV12-3 or TRBV12-4 with TRBJ2-2; D is perhaps TRBD1 (5 bases). Trimming stripped 6 bases from V and 6 bases from J, with 11 bases between. The CDR3 contains 13 residues.

The rearrangement uses TRBV15 and TRBJ1-2, with 7 bases lining up with TRBD1. V trimming: 3 bases; J trimming: 4 bases; junction bases outside the gene matches: 8. The V gene's germline CDR1 is LNHNV and CDR2 YYDKDF (reference sequence). This CDR3 is built from 15 residues. The chain's CDR3 is CATSSGSGTAYGYTF. The DNA for the CDR3 is TGTGCCACCAGCAGTGGATCCGGGACAGCCTATGGCTACACCTTC.

V and J are TRBV24-1 and TRBJ1-2; D is possibly TRBD1 (5 bases). The germline gives CDR1 KGHDR, CDR2 SFDVKD. This CDR3 region has 14 residues. The V and J ends lost 4 bases and 2 bases respectively, with 10 bases between them. The CDR3 nucleotides are TGTGCCACCAGTGAGTCAGGGAGGAACTATGGCTACACCTTC. Amino acids: CATSESGRNYGYTF.

This sequence joins TRBV27 and TRBJ2-1; 9 nucleotides line up with TRBD2. CDR1 and CDR2 (germline): MNHEY, SMNVEV (reference sequence). Trimming took 3 bases from V and 4 from J; bases not matched to a gene: 4. The CDR3 has 15 amino acids. CDR3 DNA: TGTGCCAGCAGTTTTGTGACTAGCGGTTACAATGAGCAGTTCTTC. Residues: CASSFVTSGYNEQFF.

The J gene is TRBJ2-7, the V gene TRBV18, with 8 bases aligning to TRBD2. The J segment lost 0 bases and the V segment lost 2 bases, leaving 3 bases of the junction unmatched. CDR1 and CDR2 (germline): KGHSH, LQKENI. The CDR3 is 15 residues long. The CDR3 region is CASSPEAGGSYEQYF. CDR3 sequence (DNA): TGTGCCAGCTCACCAGAGGCGGGAGGCTCCTACGAGCAGTACTTC.

The chain employs TRBV11-2 and TRBJ2-1; D remains ambiguous. The CDR3 runs to 17 residues. Germline V CDR1 and CDR2: SGHAT, FQNNGV. Trimming shortened V by 6 bases and J by 0 bases, and 18 bases separated the two germline ends. In DNA form, the CDR3 reads TGTGCCAGCAGGGCAAAGTCTTACAGTTTCTCCTACAATGAGCAGTTCTTC. This sequence encodes CASRAKSYSFSYNEQFF.

This sequence joins TRBV3-1 (or the pseudogene TRBV3-2) and TRBJ2-7, with TRBD2 matching over 9 bases. There are 15 residues in the CDR3. Germline CDR1 and CDR2: LGHDT and YNNKEL (reference sequence). V shed 2 bases and J 3 bases; nucleotides not matched to a gene: 5. DNA of the CDR3: TGTGCCAGCAGCCAAAAGGCTAGCGGGAACTACGAGCAGTACTTC. It specifies CASSQKASGNYEQYF.

CDR3 amino acids: CASSIGQANTEAFF. The CDR3, as DNA: TGTGCCAGTAGTATAGGACAGGCTAACACTGAAGCTTTCTTT. The V and J genes are TRBV19 and TRBJ1-1; D is possibly TRBD1 (6 bases). Per the germline V gene, CDR1 is LNHDA and CDR2 is SQIVND (reference sequence). Trimming took off 1 base at V and 2 bases at J, with 8 bases between the two ends. CDR3 length: 14 amino acids. The full variable domain, rest sourced from reference TRBV19 and TRBJ1-1, is DGGITQSPKYLFRKEGQNVTLSCEQNLNHDAMYWYRQDPGQGLRLIYYSQIVNDFQKGDIAEGYSVSREKKESFPLTVTSAQKNPTAFYLCASSIGQANTEAFFGQGTRLTVV.

The chain links TRBV4-2 to TRBJ1-5; D perhaps matches TRBD1 (5 bases). From germline, CDR1 is LGHNA and CDR2 YNFKEQ. V lost 0 bases and J lost 1, with 10 bases in between. The CDR3 loop spans 16 amino acids. CDR3: CASSQEPRASNQPQHF. CDR3 DNA sequence: TGTGCCAGCAGCCAAGAACCCAGGGCGAGCAATCAGCCCCAGCATTTT.

The chain joins TRBV25-1 to TRBJ1-6, with D maybe TRBD1 (5 bases). Germline CDR1 is MGHDK and CDR2 is SYGVNS. The ends were cut back, 2 bases at V and 9 bases at J, with 17 bases in the middle. This CDR3 contains 16 residues. CDR3 coding DNA: TGTGCCAGCAGTGAAGGATGGGCGGGGCGCGGTTCACCCCTCCACTTT. Translated: CASSEGWAGRGSPLHF.

This sequence joins TRBV6-1 and TRBJ2-7; TRBD2 might be the D (7 bases). CDR3 size: 16 residues. The V gene lost 3 bases and the J gene lost 4 bases, with 19 bases spanning the gap. Germline lookup yields CDR1 MNHNS and CDR2 SASEGT. CDR3 bases: TGTGCCAGCAGTGAGGGGGGGGCCCGTATGTTGTACGAGCAGTACTTC. Translation gives CASSEGGARMLYEQYF.

Only a few counts were recorded for this clone. This chain links TRBV19 with TRBJ2-2; 8 bases are shared with TRBD1. The germline V gene encodes CDR1 LNHDA and CDR2 SQIVND (reference sequence). CDR3 length: 15 amino acids. V was pared by 7 bases and J by 3 bases, with 7 bases of the junction left unmatched. The CDR3 is CASTPGQVHTGELFF. The CDR3 nucleotides are TGTGCCAGTACCCCGGGACAGGTTCACACCGGGGAGCTGTTTTTT.

The rearrangement joins TRBV4-3 to TRBJ2-7; no reliable D call. V lost 1 base and J 0 bases, leaving 10 bases between the germline ends. Germline V gene data show CDR1 as LGHNA and CDR2 as YSLEER. This CDR3 contains 15 residues. CDR3 loop: CASSQGRQSSYEQYF. The CDR3 DNA reads as TGCGCCAGCAGCCAAGGGCGGCAAAGCTCCTACGAGCAGTACTTC.

The chain links TRBV4-3 to TRBJ1-6; D not certain. Trimming cost V 3 bases and J 6 bases, with 21 bases left between them. The CDR3 runs to 18 residues. Germline CDR1 LGHNA, CDR2 YSLEER. Here the CDR3 reads CASSQVRGGGPSNSPLHF. The CDR3 nucleotides are TGCGCCAGCAGCCAGGTCCGGGGAGGCGGACCCTCTAATTCACCCCTCCACTTT.

The chain uses TRBV6-5 and TRBJ1-4; TRBD1 matches 7 bases. The CDR3 loop spans 15 amino acids. The junction had 12 bases not matched to a gene; V was cut back by 6 bases and J by 8 bases. Germline V gives CDR1 MNHEY, CDR2 SVGAGI. Here the CDR3 DNA reads TGTGCCAGCAGGCGAACAGGGGCAGGACTGGAAAAACTGTTTTTT. Its translation is CASRRTGAGLEKLFF.

In DNA form, the CDR3 reads TGCGCCAGCAGCCAAGATTCCCCTTTAACTAGCGGGCCCTACAATGAGCAGTTCTTC. Translating it yields CASSQDSPLTSGPYNEQFF. The chain employs TRBV4-3 and TRBJ2-1; 9 bases are shared with TRBD2. Germline loops: CDR1 LGHNA, CDR2 YSLEER. Germline trimming cut 0 bases from V and 2 bases from J; bases unmatched to any gene: 11. The CDR3 has 19 residues.

This chain's CDR3 is CASSQGRQGETQYF. CDR3 sequence (DNA): TGTGCCAGCAGCCAGGGGCGACAGGGCGAGACCCAGTACTTC. V is TRBV7-9 and J is TRBJ2-5; TRBD1 aligns across 7 bases. Trimming cost V 5 bases and J 5 bases; bases outside gene matches: 8. Per the germline V gene, CDR1 is SEHNR and CDR2 is FQNEAQ (reference sequence). The CDR3 is 14 residues long.

This clone appeared once. The chain joins TRBV10-1 to TRBJ2-1; 10 bases are shared with TRBD2. The V gene's germline CDR1 is WNHNN and CDR2 SYGVQD (reference sequence). The CDR3 has 15 amino acids. Trimming took 4 bases from V and 7 from J; bases not matched to a gene: 7. CDR3 protein: CASSASGRAFNEQFF. Written as DNA, the CDR3 is TGCGCCAGCAGTGCCAGCGGGAGGGCCTTTAATGAGCAGTTCTTC.

The chain has TRBV5-1 and TRBJ2-2; 8 nucleotides line up with TRBD2. Trimming took 0 bases from V and 4 from J; bases not matched to a gene: 2. CDR1 and CDR2 (germline): SGHRS, YFSETQ. This CDR3 has 15 amino acids. CDR3 sequence (DNA): TGCGCCAGCAGCTTGGGCGCGGGAGGCACCGGGGAGCTGTTTTTT. It encodes CASSLGAGGTGELFF.

This chain joins TRBV6-2 or TRBV6-3 and TRBJ1-2; D gene unclear. The ends were cut back, 4 bases at V and 4 bases at J, with 4 bases in the middle. The CDR3 is made up of 11 amino acids. Germline values: CDR1 MNHEY, CDR2 SVGEGT. CDR3 bases: TGTGCCAGCAGTTGGGCCTATGGCTACACCTTC. It yields the protein CASSWAYGYTF.

This chain connects TRBV10-2 to TRBJ2-1, with 9 nucleotides matching TRBD2. The CDR3 contains 13 residues. Germline values: CDR1 WSHSY, CDR2 SAAADI. V was clipped by 8 bases and J by 14 bases; unmatched bases: 13. This CDR3 is CASAGLAGIEEFF. CDR3 nucleotide sequence: TGCGCCAGCGCCGGGCTAGCGGGAATCGAGGAGTTCTTC.

This clone has a handful of counts. The V gene is TRBV7-2, the J gene TRBJ2-4; 11 positions agree with TRBD2. CDR3 size: 14 residues. V was pared by 1 base and J by 7 bases, with 0 bases of the junction left unmatched. The germline V gene has CDR1 SGHTA and CDR2 FQGNSA. The CDR3 DNA is TGTGCCAGCAGCTTAGGGACTAGCGGGAACATTCAGTACTTC. Translation: CASSLGTSGNIQYF.

This clone was found once. The chain is built from TRBV19 and TRBJ1-2; 7 bases are a match to TRBD1. The CDR3 spans 17 residues. In germline, CDR1 is LNHDA, CDR2 SQIVND (reference sequence). After removal of 5 bases from V and 5 bases from J, the junction contained 17 bases not matched to a gene. The CDR3 spells CASSGGQTGELRYGYTF. The CDR3, as DNA: TGTGCCAGTAGTGGGGGACAGACGGGGGAATTACGATATGGCTACACCTTC.

The chain carries TRBV18 and TRBJ1-4; no reliable D call. Per germline, CDR1 KGHSH and CDR2 LQKENI. V gave up 0 bases and J gave up 5 bases, with 16 bases separating them. The CDR3 spans 17 residues. CDR3 protein: CASSPPPSSGWNEKLFF. CDR3 bases: TGTGCCAGCTCACCACCACCGAGTAGCGGTTGGAATGAAAAACTGTTTTTT.

The rearrangement links TRBV5-1 to TRBJ2-7; 9 bases line up with TRBD2. The germline CDR1 and CDR2 sequences are SGHRS and YFSETQ. This CDR3 has 15 amino acids. Trimming removed 1 base from V and 2 bases from J; junction bases left unmatched: 4. The CDR3 nucleotides are TGCGCCAGCAGCTTGATGACTAGCGGCCCCTACGAGCAGTACTTC. Protein product: CASSLMTSGPYEQYF.